This paragraph reports one TCR beta chain. This record comes from a study of tumor-infiltrating lymphocytes in localized non-small cell lung cancer. The data were produced by immunoSEQ multiplex PCR, yet TCRdb's version contains in-frame clones alone and is incomplete. The table has 9,500 to 11,000 clones, under 80% seen once; the top ten hold 19%. This CDR3 comprises 16 residues. Germline V gene sequence: CDR1 SGHTA, CDR2 FQGNSA. The trim removed 1 base at V and 7 bases at J, leaving 9 bases unmatched. J is TRBJ2-3 and V is TRBV7-2; TRBD2 aligns across 9 bases. The receptor was isolated from a human donor with non-small cell lung cancer. Sequenced: uninvolved lung tissue not adjacent to the tumor. CDR3 sequence: CASSLVAGDASNTQYF. The CDR3 DNA is TGTGCCAGCAGCTTAGTAGCGGGGGACGCCTCAAATACGCAGTATTTT. The variable domain in full, with the rest retrieved from reference TRBV7-2 and TRBJ2-3, is GAGVSQSPSNKVTEKGKDVELRCDPISGHTALYWYRQSLGQGLEFLIYFQGNSAPDKSGLPSDRFSAERTGGSVSTLTIQRTQQEDSAVYLCASSLVAGDASNTQYFGPGTRLTVL.